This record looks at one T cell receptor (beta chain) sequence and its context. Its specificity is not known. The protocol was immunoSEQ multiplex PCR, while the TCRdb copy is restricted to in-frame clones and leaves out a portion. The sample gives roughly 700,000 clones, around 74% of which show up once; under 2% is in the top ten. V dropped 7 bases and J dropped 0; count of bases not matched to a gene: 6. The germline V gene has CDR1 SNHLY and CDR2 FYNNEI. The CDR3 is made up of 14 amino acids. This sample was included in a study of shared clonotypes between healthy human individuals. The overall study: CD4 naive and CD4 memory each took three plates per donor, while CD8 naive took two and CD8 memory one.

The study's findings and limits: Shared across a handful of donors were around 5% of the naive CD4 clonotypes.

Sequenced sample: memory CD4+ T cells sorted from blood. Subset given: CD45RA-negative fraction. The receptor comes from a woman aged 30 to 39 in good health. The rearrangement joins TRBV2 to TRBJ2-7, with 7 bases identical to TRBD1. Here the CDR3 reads CASNGQVSSYEQYF. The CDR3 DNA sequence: TGTGCCAGCAACGGACAGGTGAGCTCCTACGAGCAGTACTTC. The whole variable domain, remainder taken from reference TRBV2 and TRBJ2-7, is EPEVTQTPSHQVTQMGQEVILRCVPISNHLYFYWYRQILGQKVEFLVSFYNNEISEKSEIFDDQFSVERPDGSNFTLKIRSTKLEDSAMYFCASNGQVSSYEQYFGPGTRLTVT.